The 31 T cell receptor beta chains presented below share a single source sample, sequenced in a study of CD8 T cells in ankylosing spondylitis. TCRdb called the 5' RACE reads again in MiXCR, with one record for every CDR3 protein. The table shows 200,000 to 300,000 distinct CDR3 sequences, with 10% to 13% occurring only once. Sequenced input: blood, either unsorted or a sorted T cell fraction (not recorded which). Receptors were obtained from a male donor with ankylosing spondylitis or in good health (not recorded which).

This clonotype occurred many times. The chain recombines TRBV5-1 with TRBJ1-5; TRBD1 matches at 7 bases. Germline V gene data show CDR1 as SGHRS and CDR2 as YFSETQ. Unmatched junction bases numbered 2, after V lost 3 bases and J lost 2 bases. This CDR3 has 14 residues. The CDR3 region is CASSSGQGNQPQHF. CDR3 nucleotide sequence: TGCGCCAGCAGCTCAGGACAGGGCAATCAGCCCCAGCATTTT.

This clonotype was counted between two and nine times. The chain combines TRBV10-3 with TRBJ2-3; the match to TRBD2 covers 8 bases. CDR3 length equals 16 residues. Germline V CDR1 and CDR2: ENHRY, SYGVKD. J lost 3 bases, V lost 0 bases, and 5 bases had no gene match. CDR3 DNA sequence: TGTGCCATCAGTGAGTCGACGAGCGGGGGAACAGATACGCAGTATTTT. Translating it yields CAISESTSGGTDTQYF.

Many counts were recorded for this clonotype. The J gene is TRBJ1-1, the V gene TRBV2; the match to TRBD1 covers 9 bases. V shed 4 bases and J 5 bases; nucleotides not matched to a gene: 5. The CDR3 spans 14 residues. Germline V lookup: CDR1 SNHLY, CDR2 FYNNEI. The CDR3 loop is CASSGRTGATEAFF. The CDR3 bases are TGTGCCAGCAGTGGACGGACAGGGGCAACTGAAGCTTTCTTT.

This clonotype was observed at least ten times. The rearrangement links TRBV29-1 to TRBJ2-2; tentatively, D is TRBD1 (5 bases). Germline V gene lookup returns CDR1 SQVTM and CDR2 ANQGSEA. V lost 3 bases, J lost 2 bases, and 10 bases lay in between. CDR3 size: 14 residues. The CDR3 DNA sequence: TGCAGCGTTGACAAGGACACTAACACCGGGGAGCTGTTTTTT. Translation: CSVDKDTNTGELFF.

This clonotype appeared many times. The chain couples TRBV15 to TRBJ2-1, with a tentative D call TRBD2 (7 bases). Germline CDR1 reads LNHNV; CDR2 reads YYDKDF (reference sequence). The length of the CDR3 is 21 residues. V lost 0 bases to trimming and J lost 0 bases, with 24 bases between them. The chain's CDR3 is CATSRDSGGQRGAISYNEQFF. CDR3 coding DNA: TGTGCCACCAGCAGAGATTCAGGCGGGCAACGGGGGGCCATCTCCTACAATGAGCAGTTCTTC.

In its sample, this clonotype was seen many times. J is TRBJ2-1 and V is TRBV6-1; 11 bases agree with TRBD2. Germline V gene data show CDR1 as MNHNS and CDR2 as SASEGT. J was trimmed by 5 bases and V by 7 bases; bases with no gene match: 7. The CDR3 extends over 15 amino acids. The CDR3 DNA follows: TGTGCCAGCATCTTCGGGACTAGCGGTAACAATGAGCAGTTCTTC. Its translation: CASIFGTSGNNEQFF.

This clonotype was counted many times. DNA for the CDR3: TGTGCCAGCAGTGAAGGAGGGACTACCTACAATGAGCAGTTCTTC. It codes for CASSEGGTTYNEQFF. The rearrangement uses TRBV25-1 and TRBJ2-1; 7 nucleotides agree with TRBD2. Per germline, CDR1 MGHDK and CDR2 SYGVNS. CDR3 length: 15 amino acids. V was pared by 2 bases and J by 2 bases, with 3 bases of the junction left unmatched.

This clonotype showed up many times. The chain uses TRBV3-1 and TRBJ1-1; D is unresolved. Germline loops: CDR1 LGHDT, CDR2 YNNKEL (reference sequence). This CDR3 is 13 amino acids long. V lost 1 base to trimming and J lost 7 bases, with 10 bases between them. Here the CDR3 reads CASSQVGGLEAFF. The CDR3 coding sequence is TGTGCCAGCAGCCAAGTCGGCGGCCTTGAAGCTTTCTTT.

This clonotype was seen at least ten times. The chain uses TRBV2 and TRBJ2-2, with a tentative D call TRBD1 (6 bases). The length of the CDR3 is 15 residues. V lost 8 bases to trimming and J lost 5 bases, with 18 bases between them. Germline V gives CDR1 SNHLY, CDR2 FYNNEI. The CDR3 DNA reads TGTGCCAGCGAAATACAGGGTACGGGGACCGGGGAGCTGTTTTTT. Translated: CASEIQGTGTGELFF.

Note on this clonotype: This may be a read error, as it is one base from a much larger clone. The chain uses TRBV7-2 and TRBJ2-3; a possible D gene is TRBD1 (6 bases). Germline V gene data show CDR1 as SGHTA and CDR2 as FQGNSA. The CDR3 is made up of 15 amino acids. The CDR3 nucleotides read TGTGTCAGCAGCCGGCAGGGGTCTAGCACAGATACGCAGTATTTT. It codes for CVSSRQGSSTDTQYF.

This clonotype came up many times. CDR3 sequence reads: CASSYPRDSRSTDTQYF. DNA of the CDR3: TGTGCCAGCAGTTACCCTCGGGACAGTCGTAGCACAGATACGCAGTATTTT. V is TRBV6-5 and J is TRBJ2-3, with TRBD1 matching over 7 bases. This CDR3 is 17 amino acids long. Trimming cost V 2 bases and J 0 bases; bases outside gene matches: 8. The germline V gene encodes CDR1 MNHEY and CDR2 SVGAGI.

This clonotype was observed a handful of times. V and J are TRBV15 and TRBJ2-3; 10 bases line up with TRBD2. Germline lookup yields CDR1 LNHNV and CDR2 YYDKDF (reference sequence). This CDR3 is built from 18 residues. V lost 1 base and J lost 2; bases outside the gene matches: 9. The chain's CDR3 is CATSRGSSGGSYTDTQYF. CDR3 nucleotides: TGTGCCACCAGCAGAGGAAGTAGCGGGGGGTCCTACACAGATACGCAGTATTTT. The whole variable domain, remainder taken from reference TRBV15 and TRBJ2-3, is DAMVIQNPRYQVTQFGKPVTLSCSQTLNHNVMYWYQQKSSQAPKLLFHYYDKDFNNEADTPDNFQSRRPNTSFCFLDIRSPGLGDTAMYLCATSRGSSGGSYTDTQYFGPGTRLTVL.

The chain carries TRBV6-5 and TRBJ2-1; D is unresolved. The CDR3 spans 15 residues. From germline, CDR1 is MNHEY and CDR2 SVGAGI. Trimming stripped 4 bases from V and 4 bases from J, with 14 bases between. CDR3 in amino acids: CASSSSDGLYNEQFF. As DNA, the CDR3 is TGTGCCAGCAGTTCTTCTGACGGGCTTTACAATGAGCAGTTCTTC.

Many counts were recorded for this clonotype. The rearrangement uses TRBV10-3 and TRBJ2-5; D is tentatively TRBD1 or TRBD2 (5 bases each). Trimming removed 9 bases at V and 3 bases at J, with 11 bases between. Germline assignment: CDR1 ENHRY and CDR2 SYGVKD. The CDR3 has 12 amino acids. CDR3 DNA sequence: TGTGCCATTGCCGGGACCAAAGAGACCCAGTACTTC. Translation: CAIAGTKETQYF.

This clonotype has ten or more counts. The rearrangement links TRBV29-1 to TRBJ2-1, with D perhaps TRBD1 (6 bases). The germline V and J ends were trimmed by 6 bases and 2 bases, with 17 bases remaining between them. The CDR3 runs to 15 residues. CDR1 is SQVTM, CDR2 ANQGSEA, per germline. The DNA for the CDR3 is TGCAGCGTAGTAGGGGGAGAAGGCACCTACAATGAGCAGTTCTTC. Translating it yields CSVVGGEGTYNEQFF.

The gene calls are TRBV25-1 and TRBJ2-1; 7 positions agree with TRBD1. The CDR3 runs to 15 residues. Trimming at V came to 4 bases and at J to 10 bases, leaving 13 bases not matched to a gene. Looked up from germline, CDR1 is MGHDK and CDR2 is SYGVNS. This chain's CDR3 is CASSGGDRVVEEQFF. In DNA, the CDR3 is TGTGCCAGCAGTGGGGGTGACAGGGTAGTAGAGGAGCAGTTCTTC.

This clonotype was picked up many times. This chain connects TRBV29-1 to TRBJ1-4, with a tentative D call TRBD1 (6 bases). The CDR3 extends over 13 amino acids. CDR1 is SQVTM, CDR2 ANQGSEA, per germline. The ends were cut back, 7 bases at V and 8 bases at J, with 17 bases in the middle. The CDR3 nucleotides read TGCAGCGCCGGACAGAGAAGGGGAGAAAAACTGTTTTTT. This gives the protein CSAGQRRGEKLFF.

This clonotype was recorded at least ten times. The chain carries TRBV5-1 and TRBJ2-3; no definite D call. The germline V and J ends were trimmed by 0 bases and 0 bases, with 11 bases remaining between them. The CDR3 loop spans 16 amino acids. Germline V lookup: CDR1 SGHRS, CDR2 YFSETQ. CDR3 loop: CASSLGAGTSTDTQYF. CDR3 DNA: TGCGCCAGCAGCTTGGGGGCAGGAACTAGCACAGATACGCAGTATTTT.

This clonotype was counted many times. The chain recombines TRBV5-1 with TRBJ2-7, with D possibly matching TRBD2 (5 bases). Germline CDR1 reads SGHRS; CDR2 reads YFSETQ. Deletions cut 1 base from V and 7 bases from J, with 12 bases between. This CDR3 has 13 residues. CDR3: CASSLNLGGEQYF. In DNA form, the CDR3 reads TGCGCCAGCAGCTTGAATTTGGGCGGGGAGCAGTACTTC. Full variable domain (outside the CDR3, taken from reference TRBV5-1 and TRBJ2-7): KAGVTQTPRYLIKTRGQQVTLSCSPISGHRSVSWYQQTPGQGLQFLFEYFSETQRNKGNFPGRFSGRQFSNSRSEMNVSTLELGDSALYLCASSLNLGGEQYFGPGTRLTVT.

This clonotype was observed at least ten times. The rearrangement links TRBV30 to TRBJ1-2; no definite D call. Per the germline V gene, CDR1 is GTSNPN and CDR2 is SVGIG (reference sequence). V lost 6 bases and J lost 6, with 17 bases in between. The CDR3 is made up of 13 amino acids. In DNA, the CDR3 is TGTGCCTGTATTATAGGCGGTCCCAATGGCTACACCTTC. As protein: CACIIGGPNGYTF. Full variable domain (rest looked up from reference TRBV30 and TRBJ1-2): SQTIHQWPATLVQPVGSPLSLECTVEGTSNPNLYWYRQAAGRGLQLLFYSVGIGQISSEVPQNLSASRPQDRQFILSSKKLLLSDSGFYLCACIIGGPNGYTFGSGTRLTVV.

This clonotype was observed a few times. The CDR3 sequence: CASSLGSGIRNTIYF. DNA of the CDR3: TGTGCCAGCAGCTTGGGGTCCGGGATTCGAAACACCATATATTTT. The gene calls are TRBV7-2 and TRBJ1-3; D remains ambiguous. V was shortened by 3 bases and J by 5 bases, with 14 bases between the two germline ends. The CDR3 loop spans 15 amino acids. Germline V gene lookup returns CDR1 SGHTA and CDR2 FQGNSA.

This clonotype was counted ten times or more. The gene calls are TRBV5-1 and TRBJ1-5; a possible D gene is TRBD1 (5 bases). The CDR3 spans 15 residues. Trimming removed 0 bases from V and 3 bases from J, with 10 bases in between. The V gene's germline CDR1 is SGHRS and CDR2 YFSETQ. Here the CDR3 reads CASSLGDRANQPQHF. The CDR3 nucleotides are TGCGCCAGCAGCTTGGGGGACCGGGCCAATCAGCCCCAGCATTTT.

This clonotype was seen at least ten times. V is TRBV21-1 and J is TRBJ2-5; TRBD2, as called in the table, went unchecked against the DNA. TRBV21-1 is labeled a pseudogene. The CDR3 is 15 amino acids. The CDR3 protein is CASSPGLAAGETQYF. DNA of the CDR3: TGTGCCAGCAGCCCGGGACTAGCGGCGGGAGAGACCCAGTACTTC.

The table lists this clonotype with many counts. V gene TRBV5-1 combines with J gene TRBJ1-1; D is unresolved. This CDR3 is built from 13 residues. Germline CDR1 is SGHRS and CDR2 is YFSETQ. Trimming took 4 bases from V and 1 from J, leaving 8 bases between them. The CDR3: CASSTDPNTEAFF. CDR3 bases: TGCGCCAGCAGCACGGACCCGAACACTGAAGCTTTCTTT.

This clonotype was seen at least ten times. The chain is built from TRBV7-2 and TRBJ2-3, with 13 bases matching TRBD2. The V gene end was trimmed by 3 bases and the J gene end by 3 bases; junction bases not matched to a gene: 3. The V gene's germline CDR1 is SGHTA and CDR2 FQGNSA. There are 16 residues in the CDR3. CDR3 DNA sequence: TGTGCCAGCAGCTTTACTAGCGGGGGGGCGACAGATACGCAGTATTTT. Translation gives CASSFTSGGATDTQYF.

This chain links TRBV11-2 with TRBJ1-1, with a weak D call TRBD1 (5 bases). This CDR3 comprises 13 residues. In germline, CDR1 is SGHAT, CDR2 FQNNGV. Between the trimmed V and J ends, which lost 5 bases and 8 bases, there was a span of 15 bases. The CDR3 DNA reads TGTGCCAGCAGCCCGGGTTGGGGGACCGAAGCTTTCTTT. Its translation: CASSPGWGTEAFF.

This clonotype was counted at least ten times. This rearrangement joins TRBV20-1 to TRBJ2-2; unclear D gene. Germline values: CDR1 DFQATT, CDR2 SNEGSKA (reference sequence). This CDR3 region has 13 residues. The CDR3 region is CSCRRANTGELFF. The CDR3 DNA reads TGCAGCTGCCGCCGGGCGAACACCGGGGAGCTGTTTTTT.

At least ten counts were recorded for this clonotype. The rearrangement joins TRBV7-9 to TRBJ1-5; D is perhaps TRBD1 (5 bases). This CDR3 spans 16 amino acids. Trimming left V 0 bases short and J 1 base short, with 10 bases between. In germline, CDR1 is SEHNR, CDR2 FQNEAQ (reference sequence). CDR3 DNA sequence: TGTGCCAGCAGCTTAGCGGGGGAGATGAGCAATCAGCCCCAGCATTTT. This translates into CASSLAGEMSNQPQHF.

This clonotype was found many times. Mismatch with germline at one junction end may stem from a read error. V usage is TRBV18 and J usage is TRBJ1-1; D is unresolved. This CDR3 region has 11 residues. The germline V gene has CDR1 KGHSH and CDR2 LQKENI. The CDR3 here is CASSSNSEAFF. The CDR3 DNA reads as TGTGCCAGTTCTTCGAACAGTGAAGCTTTCTTT. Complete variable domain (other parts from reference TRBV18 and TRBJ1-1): NAGVMQNPRHLVRRRGQEARLRCSPMKGHSHVYWYRQLPEEGLKFMVYLQKENIIDESGMPKERFSAEFPKEGPSILRIQQVVRGDSAAYFCASSSNSEAFFGQGTRLTVV.

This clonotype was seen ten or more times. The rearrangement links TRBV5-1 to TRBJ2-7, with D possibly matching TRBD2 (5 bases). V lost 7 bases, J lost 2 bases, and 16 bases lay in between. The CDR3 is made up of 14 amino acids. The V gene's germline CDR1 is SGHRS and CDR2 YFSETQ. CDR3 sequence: CASSSGGLPYEQYF. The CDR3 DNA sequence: TGCGCCAGCTCCTCTGGCGGGCTCCCCTACGAGCAGTACTTC.

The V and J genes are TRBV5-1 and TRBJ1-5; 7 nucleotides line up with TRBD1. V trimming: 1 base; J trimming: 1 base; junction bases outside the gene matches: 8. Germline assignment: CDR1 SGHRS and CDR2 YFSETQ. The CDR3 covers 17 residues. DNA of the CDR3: TGCGCCAGCAGCTTGACGGACGGGACAGTAAGCAATCAGCCCCAGCATTTT. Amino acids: CASSLTDGTVSNQPQHF.